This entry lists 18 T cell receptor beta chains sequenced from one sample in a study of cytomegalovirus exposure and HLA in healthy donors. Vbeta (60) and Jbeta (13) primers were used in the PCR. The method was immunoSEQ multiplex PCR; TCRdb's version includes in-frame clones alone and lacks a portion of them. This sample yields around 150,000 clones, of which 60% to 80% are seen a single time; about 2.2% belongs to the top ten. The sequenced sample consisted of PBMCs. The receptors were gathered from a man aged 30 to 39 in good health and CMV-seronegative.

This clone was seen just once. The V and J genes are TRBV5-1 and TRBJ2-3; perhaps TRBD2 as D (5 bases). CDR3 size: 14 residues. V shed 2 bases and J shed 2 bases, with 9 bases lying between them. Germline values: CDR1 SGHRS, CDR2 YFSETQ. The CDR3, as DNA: TGCGCCAGCAGCTTAGCGGACCCCACAGATACGCAGTATTTT. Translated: CASSLADPTDTQYF.

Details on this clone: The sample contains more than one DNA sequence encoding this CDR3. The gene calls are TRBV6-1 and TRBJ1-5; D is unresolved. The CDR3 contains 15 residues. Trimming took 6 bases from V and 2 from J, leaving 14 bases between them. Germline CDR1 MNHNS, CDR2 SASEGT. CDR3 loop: CASSVDIGGNQPQHF. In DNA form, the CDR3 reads TGTGCCAGCAGCGTCGATATAGGAGGCAATCAGCCCCAGCATTTT.

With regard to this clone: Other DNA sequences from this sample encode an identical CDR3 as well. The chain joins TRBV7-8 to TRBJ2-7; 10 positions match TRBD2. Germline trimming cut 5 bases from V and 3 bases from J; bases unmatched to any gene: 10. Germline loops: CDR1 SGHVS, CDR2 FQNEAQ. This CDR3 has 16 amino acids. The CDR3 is CASSPYRLAGGYEQYF. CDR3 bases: TGTGCCAGCAGCCCATATCGACTAGCGGGTGGCTACGAGCAGTACTTC.

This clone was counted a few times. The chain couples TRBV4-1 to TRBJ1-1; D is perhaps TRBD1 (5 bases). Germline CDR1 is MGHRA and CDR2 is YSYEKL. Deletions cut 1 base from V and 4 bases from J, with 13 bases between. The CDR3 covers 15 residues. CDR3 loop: CASSQAWTGGTEAFF. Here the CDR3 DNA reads TGCGCCAGCAGCCAAGCCTGGACGGGGGGCACTGAAGCTTTCTTT.

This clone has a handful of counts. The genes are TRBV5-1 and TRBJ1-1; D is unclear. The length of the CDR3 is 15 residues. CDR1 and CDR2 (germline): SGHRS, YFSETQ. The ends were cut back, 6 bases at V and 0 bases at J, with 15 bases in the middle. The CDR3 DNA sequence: TGCGCCAGCATCGGGTCCTCCCCCATGAACACTGAAGCTTTCTTT. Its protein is CASIGSSPMNTEAFF.

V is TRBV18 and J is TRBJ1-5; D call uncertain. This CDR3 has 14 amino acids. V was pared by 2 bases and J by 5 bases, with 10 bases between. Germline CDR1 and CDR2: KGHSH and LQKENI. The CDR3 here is CASSPSTAHQPQHF. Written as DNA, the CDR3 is TGTGCCAGCTCACCATCCACAGCTCATCAGCCCCAGCATTTT.

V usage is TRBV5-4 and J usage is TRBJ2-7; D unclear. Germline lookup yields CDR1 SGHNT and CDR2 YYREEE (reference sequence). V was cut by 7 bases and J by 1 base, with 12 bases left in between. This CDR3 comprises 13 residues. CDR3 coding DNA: TGTGCCAGCGGTGTGTCTAAGTCCTACGAGCAGTACTTC. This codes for CASGVSKSYEQYF.

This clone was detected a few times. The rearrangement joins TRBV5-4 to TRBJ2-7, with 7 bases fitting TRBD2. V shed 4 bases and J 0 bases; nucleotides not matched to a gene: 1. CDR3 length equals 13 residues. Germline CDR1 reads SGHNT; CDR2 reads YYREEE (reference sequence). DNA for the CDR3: TGTGCCAGCAGCCTAGCGGTCTCCTACGAGCAGTACTTC. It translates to CASSLAVSYEQYF.

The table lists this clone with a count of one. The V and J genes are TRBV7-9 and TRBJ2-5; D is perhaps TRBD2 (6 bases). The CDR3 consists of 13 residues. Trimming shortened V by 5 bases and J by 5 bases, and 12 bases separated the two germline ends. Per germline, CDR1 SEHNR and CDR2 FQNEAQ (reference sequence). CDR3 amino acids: CASSGGGTETQYF. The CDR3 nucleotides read TGTGCCAGCAGCGGTGGGGGGACGGAGACCCAGTACTTC.

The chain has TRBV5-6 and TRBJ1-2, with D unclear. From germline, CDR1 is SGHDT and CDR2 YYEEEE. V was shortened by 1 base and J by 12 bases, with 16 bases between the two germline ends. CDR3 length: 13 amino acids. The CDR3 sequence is CASSLIVGARHTF. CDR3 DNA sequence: TGTGCCAGCAGCTTGATAGTCGGAGCTAGGCACACCTTC.

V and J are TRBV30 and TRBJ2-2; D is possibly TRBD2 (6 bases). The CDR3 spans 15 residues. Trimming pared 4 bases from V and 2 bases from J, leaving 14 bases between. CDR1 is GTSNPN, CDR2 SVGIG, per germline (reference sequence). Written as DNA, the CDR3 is TGTGCCTGGACGTTATGGACTAAAAACACCGGGGAGCTGTTTTTT. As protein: CAWTLWTKNTGELFF.

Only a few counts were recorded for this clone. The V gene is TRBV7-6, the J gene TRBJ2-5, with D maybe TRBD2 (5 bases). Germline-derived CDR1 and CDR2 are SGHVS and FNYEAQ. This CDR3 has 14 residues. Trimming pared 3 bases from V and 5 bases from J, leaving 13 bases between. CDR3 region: CASSLNSGSETQYF. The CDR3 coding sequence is TGTGCCAGCAGCTTGAACTCTGGGAGCGAGACCCAGTACTTC.

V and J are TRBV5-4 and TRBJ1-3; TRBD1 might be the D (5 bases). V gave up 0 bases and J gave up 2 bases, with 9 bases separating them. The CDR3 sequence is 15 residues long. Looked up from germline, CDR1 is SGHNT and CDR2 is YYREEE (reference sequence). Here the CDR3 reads CASSLGTGAGNTIYF. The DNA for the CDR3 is TGTGCCAGCAGCTTGGGAACGGGGGCTGGAAACACCATATATTTT.

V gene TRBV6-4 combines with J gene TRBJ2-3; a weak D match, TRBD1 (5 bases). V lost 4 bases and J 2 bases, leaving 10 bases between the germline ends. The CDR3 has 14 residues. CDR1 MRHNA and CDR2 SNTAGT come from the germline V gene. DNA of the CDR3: TGTGCCAGCAGTGTGGGGCTGTCCACAGATACGCAGTATTTT. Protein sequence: CASSVGLSTDTQYF.

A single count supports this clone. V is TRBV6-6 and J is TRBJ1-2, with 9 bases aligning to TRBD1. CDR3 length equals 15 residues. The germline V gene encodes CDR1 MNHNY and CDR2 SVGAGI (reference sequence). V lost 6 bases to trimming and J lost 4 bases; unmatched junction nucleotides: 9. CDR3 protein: CASSSPETGGYGYTF. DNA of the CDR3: TGTGCCAGCAGCTCACCTGAGACAGGGGGCTATGGCTACACCTTC.

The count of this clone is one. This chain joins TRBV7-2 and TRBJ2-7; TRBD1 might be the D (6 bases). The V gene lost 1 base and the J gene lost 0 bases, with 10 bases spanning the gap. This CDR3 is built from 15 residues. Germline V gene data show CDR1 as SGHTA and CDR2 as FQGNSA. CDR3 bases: TGTGCCAGCAGCTTAGGGACAGTGAGCTCCTACGAGCAGTACTTC. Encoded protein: CASSLGTVSSYEQYF.

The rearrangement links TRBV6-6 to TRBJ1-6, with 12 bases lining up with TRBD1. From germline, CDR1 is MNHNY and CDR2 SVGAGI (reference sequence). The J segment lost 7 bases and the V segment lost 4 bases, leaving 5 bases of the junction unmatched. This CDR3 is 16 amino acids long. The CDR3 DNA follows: TGTGCCAGCAGTTGGGACAGGGGGCTCTCAAATTCACCCCTCCACTTT. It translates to CASSWDRGLSNSPLHF.

The CDR3 region has the DNA TGTGCCAGCAGTTCAGGGGGCGGGCACACAGATACGCAGTATTTT. It specifies CASSSGGGHTDTQYF. The genes are TRBV6-5 and TRBJ2-3, with 8 bases fitting TRBD1. The CDR3 has 15 residues. V lost 4 bases to trimming and J lost 2 bases; unmatched junction nucleotides: 5. Germline lookup yields CDR1 MNHEY and CDR2 SVGAGI.